This T cell receptor (beta chain) was profiled in a study of T cell responses to AZD1222 COVID-19 vaccine. The CDR3 is made up of 14 amino acids. CDR1 and CDR2 (germline): KGHDR, SFDVKD. V trimming: 6 bases; J trimming: 1 base; junction bases outside the gene matches: 3. Study-level results: Of the AZD1222 recipients, only five or six were seropositive at baseline. Donors, mostly white British, included more females; clonal diversity was possibly underestimated. Vaccine-related CD4 TCRs covered spike, predominating at 160-218 and 743-854.

The table came from immunoSEQ multiplex PCR; TCRdb's copy has only in-frame clones and leaves some out. The sample comprises around 170,000 clones, approximately 91% of which are singletons, and over 0.85% rests with the top ten. Worth noting for this clone: What it binds is not known.

This chain links TRBV24-1 with TRBJ2-7; 9 bases line up with TRBD2. The material was peripheral blood, obtained on day 0 of AZD1222 vaccination. The receptor was derived from an adult in good health. As DNA, the CDR3 is TGTGCCACCAGTTCGAGCGGGAGGTCCTACGAGCAGTACTTC. Its protein product is CATSSSGRSYEQYF.